This entry lists 22 T cell receptor beta chains sequenced from one sample in a study of PD-L1 blockade in urothelial cancer (dated by TCRdb to 2015 to 2018). The time point label, read with the paper, signifies: peripheral blood 6 weeks after treatment start. The library was generated by the immunoSEQ multiplex PCR assay. TCRdb provides this immuneACCESS table in a form limited to in-frame rearrangements. Some clones are lacking; in checked studies, under half of them reflect an unresolved V gene, and why the rest are absent is not known. The sample table holds 100,000 to 150,000 clones, of which 86% were seen once. The leading ten clones occupy 2.4% of the sample. This material consisted of PBMCs, taken around atezolizumab (anti-PD-L1) treatment. The receptors here all came from a man aged 45-65 years with urothelial cancer.

V is TRBV15 and J is TRBJ2-5; unclear D gene. V dropped 3 bases and J dropped 4 bases, with 21 bases sitting between them. The length of the CDR3 is 17 residues. The germline V gene has CDR1 LNHNV and CDR2 YYDKDF (reference sequence). The CDR3 nucleotides are TGTGCCACCAGCAGCGAGTCAGGAACCAGTTTGGGAGAGACCCAGTACTTC. This sequence encodes CATSSESGTSLGETQYF.

CDR3 in amino acids: CASSLLFNEQFF. The DNA for the CDR3 is TGTGCCAGCAGCTTACTCTTCAATGAGCAGTTCTTC. This chain uses TRBV7-9 with TRBJ2-1; no firm D call. The CDR3 runs 12 residues. Trimming shortened V by 2 bases and J by 6 bases, and 5 bases separated the two germline ends. Per germline, CDR1 SEHNR and CDR2 FQNEAQ (reference sequence).

The chain links TRBV5-4 to TRBJ2-7; 9 nucleotides agree with TRBD2. Germline CDR1 and CDR2: SGHNT and YYREEE (reference sequence). CDR3 length equals 13 residues. V shed 3 bases, J shed 6 bases, and the junction held 4 bases outside the gene matches. This CDR3 reads CASSSGLAFEQYF. CDR3 in DNA: TGTGCCAGCAGCTCTGGACTAGCGTTCGAGCAGTACTTC.

A single count supports this clone. This chain joins TRBV4-1 and TRBJ2-2; D gene unclear. Germline loops: CDR1 MGHRA, CDR2 YSYEKL. The CDR3 covers 14 residues. Trimming stripped 1 base from V and 6 bases from J, with 9 bases between. The CDR3 DNA sequence: TGCGCCAGCAGCCAAGTGGTACTACCCGGGGAGCTGTTTTTT. Amino acid sequence: CASSQVVLPGELFF.

This chain uses TRBV19 with TRBJ1-2, with TRBD1 as a possible D gene (5 bases). Looked up from germline, CDR1 is LNHDA and CDR2 is SQIVND (reference sequence). V was clipped by 4 bases and J by 8 bases, with 20 bases between them. This CDR3 spans 15 amino acids. The CDR3 region has the DNA TGTGCCAGTAGTACGTCGTGGGGCCAGGGAGGCGGCTACACCTTC. This gives the protein CASSTSWGQGGGYTF.

This chain connects TRBV11-2 to TRBJ2-7; perhaps TRBD2 as D (6 bases). Germline V gene sequence: CDR1 SGHAT, CDR2 FQNNGV. V dropped 4 bases and J dropped 9 bases, with 10 bases sitting between them. CDR3 size: 11 residues. The CDR3 DNA sequence: TGTGCCAGCAGCTCCGGGAGTGTGCAGTACTTC. This encodes CASSSGSVQYF.

This chain joins TRBV7-9 and TRBJ2-7; 9 nucleotides align to TRBD1. The CDR3 sequence is 13 residues long. Germline V lookup: CDR1 SEHNR, CDR2 FQNEAQ (reference sequence). J was trimmed by 5 bases and V by 5 bases; bases with no gene match: 4. CDR3 amino acids: CASSKGQGHEQYF. The DNA of the CDR3 is TGTGCCAGCAGCAAGGGACAGGGCCACGAGCAGTACTTC.

CDR3 sequence: CASSEGGLAGVWEQYF. CDR3 DNA sequence: TGTGCCAGCAGTGAAGGGGGACTAGCGGGAGTGTGGGAGCAGTACTTC. V and J are TRBV25-1 and TRBJ2-7; 14 bases agree with TRBD2. Germline assignment: CDR1 MGHDK and CDR2 SYGVNS. The CDR3 totals 16 residues. The ends lost 2 bases at V and 7 bases at J; junction bases unmatched: 7.

The V call is TRBV4-2, the J call TRBJ1-6; D unclear. This CDR3 is 13 amino acids long. V was shortened by 2 bases and J by 6 bases, with 5 bases between the two germline ends. Germline loops: CDR1 LGHNA, CDR2 YNFKEQ. In nucleotides, the CDR3 is TGTGCCAGCAGCCAAACCAGTAATTCACCCCTCCACTTT. Translating it yields CASSQTSNSPLHF.

The count of this clone is one. The chain has TRBV27 and TRBJ2-5; D gene uncertain. The CDR3 sequence is 12 residues long. Per germline, CDR1 MNHEY and CDR2 SMNVEV (reference sequence). V lost 5 bases and J 7 bases, leaving 11 bases between the germline ends. The CDR3 region has the DNA TGTGCCAGCAGTCCTCCTAGAGGGACCCAGTACTTC. Its protein product is CASSPPRGTQYF.

The J gene is TRBJ1-1, the V gene TRBV6-5, with D possibly TRBD1 on 6 matching bases. This CDR3 contains 14 residues. The germline V gene encodes CDR1 MNHEY and CDR2 SVGAGI. Deletions cut 7 bases from V and 3 bases from J, with 15 bases between. CDR3 loop: CASKPRGLDTEAFF. The CDR3 DNA reads TGTGCCAGCAAACCGCGGGGGCTGGACACTGAAGCTTTCTTT.

This sequence joins TRBV5-1 and TRBJ2-2, with TRBD2 as a possible D gene (5 bases). V shed 1 base and J shed 0 bases, with 10 bases lying between them. CDR3 length equals 16 residues. From germline, CDR1 is SGHRS and CDR2 YFSETQ. The CDR3: CASSLFRTANTGELFF. The CDR3 DNA follows: TGCGCCAGCAGCTTGTTCCGGACTGCGAACACCGGGGAGCTGTTTTTT.

This chain links TRBV4-1 with TRBJ2-2, with D perhaps TRBD1 (6 bases). V shed 0 bases and J shed 2 bases, with 16 bases lying between them. Germline V lookup: CDR1 MGHRA, CDR2 YSYEKL. The CDR3 length is 18 residues. As DNA, the CDR3 is TGCGCCAGCAGCCAAGATTATAATCCGGGACAAAACACCGGGGAGCTGTTTTTT. Its translation is CASSQDYNPGQNTGELFF.

This clone was seen only once. The rearrangement uses TRBV6-5 and TRBJ2-5, with 11 bases aligning to TRBD2. The germline CDR1 and CDR2 sequences are MNHEY and SVGAGI. The CDR3 spans 15 residues. J gave up 3 bases and V 6 bases, and 6 bases lay outside the gene matches. For the CDR3, the DNA is TGTGCCAGCAGAATCATAGCGGGAGGGGAAGAGACCCAGTACTTC. Protein sequence: CASRIIAGGEETQYF.

This clone has just a few counts. The chain uses TRBV10-3 and TRBJ1-1; TRBD1 matches at 8 bases. V was clipped by 5 bases and J by 3 bases; unmatched bases: 5. The CDR3 runs to 14 residues. Germline CDR1 ENHRY, CDR2 SYGVKD. The CDR3 loop is CAISRTGQDTEAFF. As DNA, the CDR3 is TGTGCCATCAGTCGGACAGGGCAGGACACTGAAGCTTTCTTT.

The chain joins TRBV5-4 to TRBJ2-7, with 8 bases lining up with TRBD1. Germline V CDR1 and CDR2: SGHNT, YYREEE (reference sequence). The CDR3 spans 15 residues. V gave up 4 bases and J gave up 4 bases; unmatched junction bases: 10. CDR3 amino acids: CASSRMDRARYEQYF. The CDR3 region has the DNA TGTGCCAGCAGCAGGATGGACAGGGCAAGGTACGAGCAGTACTTC.

The chain employs TRBV7-3 and TRBJ1-2; 9 nucleotides line up with TRBD1. V shed 0 bases, J shed 7 bases, and the junction held 3 bases outside the gene matches. This CDR3 region has 14 residues. Germline V gene data show CDR1 as SGHTA and CDR2 as FQGTGA. DNA of the CDR3: TGTGCCAGCAGCTTAACGGGGACAGGGACTGGCTACACCTTC. Encoded protein: CASSLTGTGTGYTF.

The V call is TRBV5-1, the J call TRBJ2-1; 8 bases fit TRBD1. Germline CDR1 SGHRS, CDR2 YFSETQ. Losses at the gene ends were 1 base for V and 8 bases for J; bases not matched to a gene: 14. This CDR3 has 17 residues. This CDR3 is CASSLLGQGVSFYEQFF. CDR3 nucleotide sequence: TGCGCCAGCAGCTTGCTAGGACAGGGAGTTTCATTCTATGAGCAGTTCTTC.

The chain uses TRBV27 and TRBJ2-3; D is perhaps TRBD2 (5 bases). The CDR3 sequence is 16 residues long. The V gene lost 3 bases and the J gene lost 4 bases, with 17 bases spanning the gap. CDR1 is MNHEY and CDR2 is SMNVEV in the germline V gene (reference sequence). DNA of the CDR3: TGTGCCAGCAGTTTTTCTCAGCCCCTAGCCCCAGATACGCAGTATTTT. Residues: CASSFSQPLAPDTQYF.

This clone was detected only once. Written as DNA, the CDR3 is TGTGCCAGCAGTATACTGCGCACAGATACGCAGTATTTT. Its protein product is CASSILRTDTQYF. J is TRBJ2-3 and V is TRBV28, with D hard to call. Germline assignment: CDR1 MDHEN and CDR2 SYDVKM. Between the trimmed V and J ends, which lost 5 bases and 1 base, there was a span of 7 bases. This CDR3 is 13 amino acids long. Drawing the rest from reference TRBV28 and TRBJ2-3, the complete variable domain is DVKVTQSSRYLVKRTGEKVFLECVQDMDHENMFWYRQDPGLGLRLIYFSYDVKMKEKGDIPEGYSVSREKKERFSLILESASTNQTSMYLCASSILRTDTQYFGPGTRLTVL.

This clone was found once. The chain combines TRBV11-2 with TRBJ2-3; D possibly corresponds to TRBD1 (5 bases). With 5 bases removed from V and 4 bases from J, the gap between germline ends came to 16 bases. CDR1 SGHAT and CDR2 FQNNGV come from the germline V gene. The length of the CDR3 is 15 residues. CDR3 protein: CASSEKQGYADTQYF. The CDR3 DNA reads TGTGCCAGCAGCGAAAAGCAGGGTTATGCAGATACGCAGTATTTT. The full variable domain, its missing parts supplied by reference TRBV11-2 and TRBJ2-3, is EAGVAQSPRYKIIEKRQSVAFWCNPISGHATLYWYQQILGQGPKLLIQFQNNGVVDDSQLPKDRFSAERLKGVDSTLKIQPAKLEDSAVYLCASSEKQGYADTQYFGPGTRLTVL.

J is TRBJ2-3 and V is TRBV9; 7 positions agree with TRBD1. Trimming at V came to 4 bases and at J to 4 bases, leaving 6 bases not matched to a gene. CDR3 size: 14 residues. Germline values: CDR1 SGDLS, CDR2 YYNGEE. This chain's CDR3 is CASSPGTVADTQYF. As DNA, the CDR3 is TGTGCCAGCAGCCCAGGGACAGTGGCAGATACGCAGTATTTT.